The 28 T cell receptor beta chains listed next were all sequenced from one sample in a study of early T cells in non-severe SARS-CoV-2 infection. MiXCR, applied by TCRdb to the 5' RACE reads, yields one record per CDR3 protein. This sample has under 20,000 distinct CDR3 sequences; less than 6.5% occur once, and the top ten carry roughly 7.5%. The sample here was whole blood, taken at baseline. These receptors all come from an adult who was a healthcare worker with PCR-confirmed SARS-CoV-2 infection or an uninfected control (not recorded which).

This clonotype was observed at least ten times. One junction end disagrees with the germline gene, perhaps due to a read error. V usage is TRBV7-7 and J usage is TRBJ2-3, with unresolved D. Looked up from germline, CDR1 is SSHAT and CDR2 is FNYEAQ (reference sequence). The CDR3 totals 14 residues. CDR3 protein: CASSSTSGADTQYF. CDR3 nucleotides: TGTGCTAGCAGCTCCACCTCCGGCGCAGATACGCAGTATTTT.

Sample share makes this clonotype medium-sized. This rearrangement joins TRBV24-1 to TRBJ2-1; TRBD2 agrees at 16 bases. Germline V gives CDR1 KGHDR, CDR2 SFDVKD. The CDR3 runs 18 residues. V shed 4 bases, J shed 7 bases, and the junction held 9 bases outside the gene matches. CDR3 sequence: CATSEAGTSGGAENEQFF. CDR3 nucleotides: TGTGCCACCAGTGAGGCCGGGACTAGCGGGGGGGCAGAGAATGAGCAGTTCTTC.

In this sample, this clonotype turned up many times. The V gene is TRBV19, the J gene TRBJ1-1; D is ambiguous. The CDR3 loop spans 14 amino acids. V was clipped by 1 base and J by 1 base, with 7 bases between them. Germline CDR1 is LNHDA and CDR2 is SQIVND (reference sequence). CDR3 DNA sequence: TGTGCCAGTAGTATAGGTGGGTCGAACACTGAAGCTTTCTTT. This encodes CASSIGGSNTEAFF.

V is TRBV20-1 and J is TRBJ1-1; D possibly corresponds to TRBD1 (5 bases). Germline CDR1 reads DFQATT; CDR2 reads SNEGSKA (reference sequence). The V end was cut by 1 base, the J end by 3 bases, with 6 bases between. The CDR3 consists of 12 residues. The CDR3 bases are TGCAGTGCTAGAGCGGGGGACACTGAAGCTTTCTTT. It encodes CSARAGDTEAFF.

This chain uses TRBV20-1 with TRBJ2-7, with 7 positions matching TRBD1. The CDR3 has 13 residues. Germline CDR1 DFQATT, CDR2 SNEGSKA (reference sequence). J was trimmed by 1 base and V by 6 bases; bases with no gene match: 6. CDR3 amino acids: CSAADRESYEQYF. As DNA, the CDR3 is TGCAGTGCGGCAGACAGGGAATCCTACGAGCAGTACTTC.

This clonotype was seen ten or more times. The chain is built from TRBV7-3 and TRBJ2-3; D is undetermined. V was trimmed by 5 bases and J by 4 bases, leaving 16 bases between them. The CDR3 runs to 15 residues. Germline CDR1 SGHTA, CDR2 FQGTGA. The CDR3 loop is CASSPAGSRSDTQYF. As DNA, the CDR3 is TGTGCCAGCAGCCCGGCCGGAAGTCGATCAGATACGCAGTATTTT.

This clonotype was counted at least ten times. The CDR3 spells CASSLGGRGAGELFF. The DNA of the CDR3 is TGTGCCAGCAGCTTAGGAGGCAGGGGGGCCGGGGAGCTGTTTTTT. This chain links TRBV11-3 with TRBJ2-2; perhaps TRBD1 as D (7 bases). The V gene's germline CDR1 is SGHNT and CDR2 YENEEA. Trimming shortened V by 1 base and J by 6 bases, and 12 bases separated the two germline ends. The CDR3 length is 15 residues.

This clonotype was observed many times. The rearrangement uses TRBV5-5 and TRBJ1-1; a weak D match, TRBD1 (5 bases). The V and J ends lost 3 bases and 2 bases respectively, with 17 bases between them. Germline CDR1 is SGHKS and CDR2 is YYEKEE (reference sequence). The length of the CDR3 is 16 residues. The chain's CDR3 is CASSSSSGFFNTEAFF. The CDR3 DNA reads as TGTGCCAGCAGCTCGAGTTCAGGGTTCTTCAACACTGAAGCTTTCTTT.

This clonotype was recorded many times. The chain carries TRBV6-2 or TRBV6-3 and TRBJ2-1; TRBD2 matches at 13 bases. The CDR3 length is 19 residues. Germline V gene lookup returns CDR1 MNHEY and CDR2 SVGEGT. V dropped 3 bases and J dropped 0; count of bases not matched to a gene: 8. CDR3 DNA sequence: TGTGCCAGCAGTTATACGACTAGCGGGGGGCGTGGCTCCTACAATGAGCAGTTCTTC. Translating it yields CASSYTTSGGRGSYNEQFF.

At least ten counts were recorded for this clonotype. This chain connects TRBV5-1 to TRBJ2-3; 8 nucleotides line up with TRBD1. This CDR3 is 17 amino acids long. Looked up from germline, CDR1 is SGHRS and CDR2 is YFSETQ. V was pared by 4 bases and J by 0 bases, with 10 bases of the junction left unmatched. DNA for the CDR3: TGCGCCAGCAGCCGCATTCTTACAGGGGGAAGCACAGATACGCAGTATTTT. The encoded protein is CASSRILTGGSTDTQYF.

The DNA for the CDR3 is TGTGCCAGCAGTCCCCTTTGGGGCAATGAGCAGTTCTTC. This encodes CASSPLWGNEQFF. V and J are TRBV6-2 or TRBV6-3 and TRBJ2-1; D gene uncertain. Germline V lookup: CDR1 MNHEY, CDR2 SVGEGT. With 5 bases removed from V and 6 bases from J, the gap between germline ends came to 11 bases. CDR3 length: 13 amino acids.

In its sample, this clonotype was seen many times. The CDR3: CASSPGGAEAFF. CDR3 DNA sequence: TGTGCCAGCAGCCCCGGTGGGGCTGAAGCTTTCTTT. This chain connects TRBV7-2 to TRBJ1-1; D uncertain. CDR3 length equals 12 residues. V was shortened by 5 bases and J by 6 bases, with 10 bases between the two germline ends. In germline, CDR1 is SGHTA, CDR2 FQGNSA.

This clonotype came up many times. The chain couples TRBV10-2 to TRBJ1-6, with 7 bases that match TRBD1. The germline V gene has CDR1 WSHSY and CDR2 SAAADI. The CDR3 has 13 amino acids. The junction had 0 bases not matched to a gene; V was cut back by 3 bases and J by 7 bases. The CDR3 region is CASSEQGNSPLHF. The CDR3 region has the DNA TGCGCCAGCAGTGAACAGGGGAATTCACCCCTCCACTTT.

At least ten counts were recorded for this clonotype. The chain links TRBV4-2 to TRBJ1-5, with D unresolved. The CDR3 extends over 20 amino acids. Germline CDR1 LGHNA, CDR2 YNFKEQ. The V gene lost 4 bases and the J gene lost 3 bases, with 28 bases spanning the gap. This CDR3 is CASSPRYGPLKNSHNQPQHF. The CDR3, as DNA: TGTGCCAGCAGCCCCCGTTACGGCCCCCTCAAAAATTCACACAATCAGCCCCAGCATTTT.

The table lists this clonotype with many counts. The chain employs TRBV21-1 and TRBJ1-5; the tabulated D call, TRBD1, remains unverified against the DNA. TRBV21-1 is a known pseudogene. CDR3 size: 12 residues. This chain's CDR3 is CANDRGRRPQHF. As DNA, the CDR3 is TGTGCCAACGACAGGGGCCGTCGACCCCAGCATTTT.

This clonotype was recorded at least ten times. The V and J genes are TRBV4-3 and TRBJ2-2; TRBD1 matches at 8 bases. The CDR3 has 17 amino acids. Germline lookup yields CDR1 LGHNA and CDR2 YSLEER. V gave up 0 bases and J gave up 4 bases; unmatched junction bases: 7. The chain's CDR3 is CASSQDFGRGLTGELFF. The CDR3 DNA reads as TGCGCCAGCAGCCAAGATTTCGGCAGGGGGCTCACCGGGGAGCTGTTTTTT.

This clonotype came up many times. The chain has TRBV19 and TRBJ2-7; TRBD1 matches 8 bases. CDR1 LNHDA and CDR2 SQIVND come from the germline V gene (reference sequence). V lost 5 bases to trimming and J lost 6 bases; unmatched junction nucleotides: 12. CDR3 length: 15 amino acids. Here the CDR3 reads CASSPSDRGKGEQYF. The CDR3, as DNA: TGTGCCAGTAGTCCGAGCGACAGGGGAAAAGGCGAGCAGTACTTC.

The V and J genes are TRBV9 and TRBJ2-3; tentative D call: TRBD2 (5 bases). Trimming stripped 1 base from V and 1 base from J, with 7 bases between. The germline V gene has CDR1 SGDLS and CDR2 YYNGEE. The CDR3 spans 14 residues. The CDR3 DNA sequence: TGTGCCAGCAGCGTAATCGGGGGCACAGATACGCAGTATTTT. As protein: CASSVIGGTDTQYF. The full variable domain, rest sourced from reference TRBV9 and TRBJ2-3, is DSGVTQTPKHLITATGQRVTLRCSPRSGDLSVYWYQQSLDQGLQFLIQYYNGEERAKGNILERFSAQQFPDLHSELNLSSLELGDSALYFCASSVIGGTDTQYFGPGTRLTVL.

This clonotype was seen at least ten times. The chain carries TRBV13 and TRBJ1-1, with D perhaps TRBD1 (5 bases). Germline assignment: CDR1 PRHDT and CDR2 FYEKMQ (reference sequence). The CDR3 runs to 13 residues. V lost 0 bases, J lost 5 bases, and 7 bases lay in between. The CDR3 sequence: CASSLGGGTEAFF. The CDR3 DNA reads as TGTGCCAGCAGCTTAGGCGGGGGAACTGAAGCTTTCTTT.

In this sample, this clonotype turned up many times. This chain uses TRBV27 with TRBJ1-6, with 7 bases aligning to TRBD1. The germline V gene encodes CDR1 MNHEY and CDR2 SMNVEV (reference sequence). Trimming took 5 bases from V and 8 from J; bases not matched to a gene: 9. This CDR3 has 15 residues. The DNA of the CDR3 is TGTGCCAGCAGTCCCGGCAGGGGGTTTGATTCACCCCTCCACTTT. It is translated as CASSPGRGFDSPLHF.

This clonotype was found many times. CDR3 sequence reads: CASSQDEALAKYNEQFF. Here the CDR3 DNA reads TGTGCCAGCAGCCAAGATGAAGCCCTGGCCAAATACAATGAGCAGTTCTTC. The genes are TRBV4-2 and TRBJ2-1, with unresolved D. With 0 bases removed from V and 4 bases from J, the gap between germline ends came to 16 bases. The CDR3 loop spans 17 amino acids. Germline V gives CDR1 LGHNA, CDR2 YNFKEQ.

At least ten counts were recorded for this clonotype. This chain joins TRBV5-6 and TRBJ2-1; TRBD2 matches 7 bases. Germline V gene sequence: CDR1 SGHDT, CDR2 YYEEEE. V was clipped by 3 bases and J by 0 bases; unmatched bases: 3. The CDR3 consists of 15 residues. The CDR3 DNA reads as TGTGCCAGCAGCTCTCTAGCGGTCTCCTACAATGAGCAGTTCTTC. This sequence encodes CASSSLAVSYNEQFF. Full variable domain (rest looked up from reference TRBV5-6 and TRBJ2-1): DAGVTQSPTHLIKTRGQQVTLRCSPKSGHDTVSWYQQALGQGPQFIFQYYEEEERQRGNFPDRFSGHQFPNYSSELNVNALLLGDSALYLCASSSLAVSYNEQFFGPGTRLTVL.

This clonotype was detected ten times or more. The chain uses TRBV20-1 and TRBJ2-1; 9 bases match TRBD1. Germline V gene sequence: CDR1 DFQATT, CDR2 SNEGSKA (reference sequence). The trim removed 5 bases at V and 8 bases at J, leaving 4 bases unmatched. The CDR3 loop spans 12 amino acids. Here the CDR3 reads CSAGGQGDEQFF. The CDR3 DNA reads as TGCAGTGCTGGGGGACAGGGCGATGAGCAGTTCTTC.

This clonotype was observed at least ten times. V is TRBV25-1 and J is TRBJ2-1; 11 bases fit TRBD2. The germline CDR1 and CDR2 sequences are MGHDK and SYGVNS. The CDR3 runs to 20 residues. With 1 base clipped from V and 2 bases from J, the junction kept 13 bases outside the gene matches. The CDR3 coding sequence is TGTGCCAGCAGTGAATCCCTCATAGAACTAGCGGGGGATCCCTACAATGAGCAGTTCTTC. Protein sequence: CASSESLIELAGDPYNEQFF.

This clonotype has just a few counts. This CDR3 reads CASSAQGQPQHF. Here the CDR3 DNA reads TGTGCCAGCAGCGCACAGGGCCAGCCCCAGCATTTT. The V gene is TRBV3-1, the J gene TRBJ1-5, with a weak D call TRBD1 (6 bases). The V end lost 5 bases, the J end lost 7 bases, and 9 bases lay between the germline ends. In germline, CDR1 is LGHDT, CDR2 YNNKEL (reference sequence). The CDR3 covers 12 residues.

This clonotype was counted ten times or more. The chain joins TRBV12-3 or TRBV12-4 to TRBJ1-6; D is undetermined. Trimming removed 2 bases from V and 8 bases from J, with 7 bases in between. This CDR3 is built from 13 residues. The CDR3: CASSLKEDSPLHF. In DNA form, the CDR3 reads TGTGCCAGCAGTTTAAAGGAGGATTCACCCCTCCACTTT.

A single count supports this clonotype. A much more abundant neighbour one base away suggests this may be a read error. The chain employs TRBV7-9 and TRBJ2-7; 7 nucleotides agree with TRBD1. The germline gives CDR1 SEHNR, CDR2 FQNEAQ (reference sequence). The CDR3 totals 14 residues. The trim removed 4 bases at V and 2 bases at J, leaving 5 bases unmatched. CDR3 coding DNA: TGTGCCAGCAGCTATCAGGACAGGCCCTACGAGCAGTACTTC. Amino acids: CASSYQDRPYEQYF. The full variable domain, with the rest looked up from reference TRBV7-9 and TRBJ2-7, is DTGVSQNPRHKITKRGQNVTFRCDPISEHNRLYWYRQTLGQGPEFLTYFQNEAQLEKSRLLSDRFSAERPKGSFSTLEIQRTEQGDSAMYLCASSYQDRPYEQYFGPGTRLTVT.

This clonotype was seen more than once but under ten times. The gene calls are TRBV6-1 and TRBJ2-1, with no clear D. The CDR3 has 12 residues. CDR1 and CDR2 from the germline V gene are MNHNS and SASEGT. V was cut by 10 bases and J by 3 bases, with 10 bases left in between. The CDR3 bases are TGTGCCACCCAATACAGCTACAATGAGCAGTTCTTC. Its protein is CATQYSYNEQFF.